This passage covers 4 T cell receptor beta chains from one sample sequenced in a study of blood T cell repertoires in COVID-19. The assay was immunoSEQ multiplex PCR, and TCRdb's table has in-frame clones only and misses some. The sample lists roughly 71,000 clones; 88% were seen once. Source material: peripheral blood. The receptors shown here come from a man aged 50-60 years with acute or convalescent COVID-19.

This rearrangement joins TRBV30 to TRBJ2-2; D is unresolved. CDR3 length: 13 residues. Germline lookup yields CDR1 GTSNPN and CDR2 SVGIG (reference sequence). The V end lost 2 bases, the J end lost 1 base, and 5 bases lay between the germline ends. The CDR3 loop is CAWSTGNTGELFF. CDR3 nucleotides: TGTGCCTGGAGTACCGGGAACACCGGGGAGCTGTTTTTT.

The sample holds a few counts of this clone. This sequence joins TRBV13 and TRBJ2-7, with D perhaps matching TRBD1 (6 bases). V was pared by 0 bases and J by 4 bases, with 10 bases between. CDR1 is PRHDT and CDR2 is FYEKMQ in the germline V gene (reference sequence). This CDR3 has 14 amino acids. CDR3 bases: TGTGCCAGCAGCTTAGGACAGGGTTTGTACGAGCAGTACTTC. It is translated as CASSLGQGLYEQYF.

This chain joins TRBV19 and TRBJ1-4, with D maybe TRBD1 (5 bases). The CDR3 sequence is 14 residues long. CDR1 and CDR2 from the germline V gene are LNHDA and SQIVND (reference sequence). V was pared by 1 base and J by 6 bases, with 9 bases between. CDR3 bases: TGTGCCAGTAGTATAGCAGGGTTGGATGAAAAACTGTTTTTT. It translates to CASSIAGLDEKLFF. The whole variable domain, filled in from reference TRBV19 and TRBJ1-4, reads DGGITQSPKYLFRKEGQNVTLSCEQNLNHDAMYWYRQDPGQGLRLIYYSQIVNDFQKGDIAEGYSVSREKKESFPLTVTSAQKNPTAFYLCASSIAGLDEKLFFGSGTQLSVL.

For this clone: Other nucleotide sequences from this sample produce the same CDR3. The chain combines TRBV2 with TRBJ1-2; maybe TRBD1 (5 bases). CDR3 size: 13 residues. Between the trimmed V and J ends, which lost 2 bases and 3 bases, there was a span of 7 bases. From germline, CDR1 is SNHLY and CDR2 FYNNEI. The CDR3 is CASSERGDYGYTF. The CDR3 DNA reads as TGTGCCAGCAGTGAAAGGGGCGACTATGGCTACACCTTC.